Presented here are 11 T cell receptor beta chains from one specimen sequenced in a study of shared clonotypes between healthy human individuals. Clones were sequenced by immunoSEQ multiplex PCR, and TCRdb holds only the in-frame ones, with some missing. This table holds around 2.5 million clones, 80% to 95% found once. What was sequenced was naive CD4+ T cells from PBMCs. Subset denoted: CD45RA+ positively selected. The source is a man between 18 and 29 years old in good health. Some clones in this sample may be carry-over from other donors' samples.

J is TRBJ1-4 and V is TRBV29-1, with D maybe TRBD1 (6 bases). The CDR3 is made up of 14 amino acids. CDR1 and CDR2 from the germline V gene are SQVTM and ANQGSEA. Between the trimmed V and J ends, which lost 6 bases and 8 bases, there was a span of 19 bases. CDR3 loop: CSVAGTGSGEKLFF. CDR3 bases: TGCAGCGTCGCCGGCACAGGGTCCGGGGAAAAACTGTTTTTT.

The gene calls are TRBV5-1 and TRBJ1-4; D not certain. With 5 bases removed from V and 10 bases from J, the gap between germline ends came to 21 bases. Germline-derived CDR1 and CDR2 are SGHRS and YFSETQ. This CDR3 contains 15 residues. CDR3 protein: CASRTNDRTRGKLFF. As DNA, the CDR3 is TGCGCCAGCAGAACAAATGATCGGACCCGGGGAAAACTGTTTTTT.

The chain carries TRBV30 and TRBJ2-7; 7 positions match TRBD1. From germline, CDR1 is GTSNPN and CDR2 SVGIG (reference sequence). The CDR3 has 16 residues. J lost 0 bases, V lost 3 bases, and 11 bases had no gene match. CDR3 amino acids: CAWSQQGFSSSYEQYF. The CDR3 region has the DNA TGTGCCTGGAGCCAACAGGGGTTTTCGAGCTCCTACGAGCAGTACTTC.

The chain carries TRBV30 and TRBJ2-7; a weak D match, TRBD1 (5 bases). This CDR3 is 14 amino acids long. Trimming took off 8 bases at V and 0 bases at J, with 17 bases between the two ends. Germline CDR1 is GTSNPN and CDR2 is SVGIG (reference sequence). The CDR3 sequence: CARSHLGVSYEQYF. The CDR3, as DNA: TGTGCCCGGTCCCACTTAGGGGTCTCCTACGAGCAGTACTTC.

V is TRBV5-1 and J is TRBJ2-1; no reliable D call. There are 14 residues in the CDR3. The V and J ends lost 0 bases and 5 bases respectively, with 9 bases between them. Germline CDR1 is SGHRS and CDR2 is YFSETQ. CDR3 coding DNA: TGCGCCAGCAGCTTGGCGGCTGGAGACAATGAGCAGTTCTTC. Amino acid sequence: CASSLAAGDNEQFF.

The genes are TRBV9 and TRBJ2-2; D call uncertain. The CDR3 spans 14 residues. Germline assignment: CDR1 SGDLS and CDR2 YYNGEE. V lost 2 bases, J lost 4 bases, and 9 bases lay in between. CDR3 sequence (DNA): TGTGCCAGCAGCGTCGCCGGGTTCACCGGGGAGCTGTTTTTT. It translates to CASSVAGFTGELFF.

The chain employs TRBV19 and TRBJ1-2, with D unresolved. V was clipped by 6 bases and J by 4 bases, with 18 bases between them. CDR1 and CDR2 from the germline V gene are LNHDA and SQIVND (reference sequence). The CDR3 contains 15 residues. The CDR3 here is CASSPLDGNGYGYTF. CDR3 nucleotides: TGTGCCAGTAGCCCTCTTGACGGGAACGGCTATGGCTACACCTTC. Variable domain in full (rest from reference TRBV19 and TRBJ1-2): DGGITQSPKYLFRKEGQNVTLSCEQNLNHDAMYWYRQDPGQGLRLIYYSQIVNDFQKGDIAEGYSVSREKKESFPLTVTSAQKNPTAFYLCASSPLDGNGYGYTFGSGTRLTVV.

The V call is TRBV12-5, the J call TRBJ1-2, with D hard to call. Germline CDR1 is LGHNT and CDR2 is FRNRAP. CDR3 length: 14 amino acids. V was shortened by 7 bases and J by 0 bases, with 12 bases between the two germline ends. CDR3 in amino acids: CASVQPPTNYGYTF. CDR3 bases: TGTGCTAGTGTCCAGCCTCCCACTAACTATGGCTACACCTTC.

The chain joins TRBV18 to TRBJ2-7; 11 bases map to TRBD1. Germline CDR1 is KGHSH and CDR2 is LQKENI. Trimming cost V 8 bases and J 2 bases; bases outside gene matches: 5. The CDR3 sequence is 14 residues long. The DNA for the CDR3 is TGTGCCAGCCGTTGGACAGGGGGCACCTACGAGCAGTACTTC. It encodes CASRWTGGTYEQYF. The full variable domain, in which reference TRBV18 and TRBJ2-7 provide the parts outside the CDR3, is NAGVMQNPRHLVRRRGQEARLRCSPMKGHSHVYWYRQLPEEGLKFMVYLQKENIIDESGMPKERFSAEFPKEGPSILRIQQVVRGDSAAYFCASRWTGGTYEQYFGPGTRLTVT.

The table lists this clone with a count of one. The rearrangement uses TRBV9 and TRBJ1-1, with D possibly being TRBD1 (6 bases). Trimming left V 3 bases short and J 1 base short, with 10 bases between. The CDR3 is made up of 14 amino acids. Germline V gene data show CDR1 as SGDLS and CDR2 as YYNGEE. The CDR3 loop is CASSEGQKNTEAFF. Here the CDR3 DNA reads TGTGCCAGCAGCGAAGGACAGAAGAACACTGAAGCTTTCTTT.

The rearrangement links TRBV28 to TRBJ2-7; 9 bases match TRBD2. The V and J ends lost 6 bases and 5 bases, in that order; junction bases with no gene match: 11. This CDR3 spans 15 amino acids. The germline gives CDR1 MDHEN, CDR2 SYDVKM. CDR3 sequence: CASSPQAGGLNEQYF. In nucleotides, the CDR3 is TGTGCCAGCAGCCCCCAAGCGGGAGGTCTCAACGAGCAGTACTTC. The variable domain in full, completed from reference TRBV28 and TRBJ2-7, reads DVKVTQSSRYLVKRTGEKVFLECVQDMDHENMFWYRQDPGLGLRLIYFSYDVKMKEKGDIPEGYSVSREKKERFSLILESASTNQTSMYLCASSPQAGGLNEQYFGPGTRLTVT.